Following are 16 T cell receptor beta chains from one sample sequenced in a study of blood T cell repertoires in COVID-19. Assay: immunoSEQ multiplex PCR; the TCRdb copy retains only in-frame clones and omits some. In the table there are around 160,000 clones, roughly 89% of which are singletons. The source material was peripheral blood. The receptors derive from a woman in her 70s with COVID-19, enrolled during active disease.

CDR3 in DNA: TGTGCCAGCAGCCTCCAGGGGGAAGGCGAAAAACTGTTTTTT. This translates into CASSLQGEGEKLFF. The chain has TRBV5-5 and TRBJ1-4; 7 nucleotides align to TRBD1. The V gene's germline CDR1 is SGHKS and CDR2 YYEKEE (reference sequence). This CDR3 is 14 amino acids long. J was trimmed by 8 bases and V by 4 bases; bases with no gene match: 8.

The chain combines TRBV29-1 with TRBJ1-2; 7 bases agree with TRBD1. The J segment lost 4 bases and the V segment lost 7 bases, leaving 6 bases of the junction unmatched. The CDR3 totals 12 residues. Germline CDR1 and CDR2: SQVTM and ANQGSEA. The CDR3 region is CSAEGQTYGYTF. As DNA, the CDR3 is TGCAGCGCAGAGGGACAGACCTATGGCTACACCTTC.

The J gene is TRBJ1-1, the V gene TRBV11-2, with 7 bases aligning to TRBD1. The CDR3 has 15 amino acids. The ends lost 5 bases at V and 4 bases at J; junction bases unmatched: 10. The V gene's germline CDR1 is SGHAT and CDR2 FQNNGV. CDR3 coding DNA: TGTGCCAGCAGCCCCCTCGGGGCAGGGGGCACTGAAGCTTTCTTT. Encoded protein: CASSPLGAGGTEAFF.

The chain has TRBV7-9 and TRBJ1-1, with D uncertain. V was trimmed by 0 bases and J by 4 bases, leaving 12 bases between them. This CDR3 contains 15 residues. From germline, CDR1 is SEHNR and CDR2 FQNEAQ (reference sequence). The CDR3 reads CASSLAAGAGTEAFF. CDR3 bases: TGTGCCAGCAGCTTAGCGGCAGGAGCGGGCACTGAAGCTTTCTTT.

This clone was detected ten times or more. This chain's CDR3 is CASIRDRGPGDYGYTF. Here the CDR3 DNA reads TGTGCCAGCATTAGGGACAGGGGGCCCGGGGACTATGGCTACACCTTC. The chain carries TRBV2 and TRBJ1-2; 12 bases align to TRBD1. The CDR3 length is 16 residues. The V gene end was trimmed by 7 bases and the J gene end by 3 bases; junction bases not matched to a gene: 9. Looked up from germline, CDR1 is SNHLY and CDR2 is FYNNEI.

This CDR3 reads CASIPSGANVLTF. DNA for the CDR3: TGTGCCAGCATCCCTTCGGGGGCCAACGTCCTGACTTTC. This chain uses TRBV28 with TRBJ2-6; D is uncertain. The V and J ends lost 7 bases and 4 bases respectively, with 8 bases between them. CDR1 and CDR2 (germline): MDHEN, SYDVKM. CDR3 length: 13 residues. The whole variable domain, remainder taken from reference TRBV28 and TRBJ2-6, is DVKVTQSSRYLVKRTGEKVFLECVQDMDHENMFWYRQDPGLGLRLIYFSYDVKMKEKGDIPEGYSVSREKKERFSLILESASTNQTSMYLCASIPSGANVLTFGAGSRLTVL.

This rearrangement joins TRBV7-3 to TRBJ2-1; 8 nucleotides align to TRBD1. The CDR3 runs to 16 residues. After removal of 1 base from V and 4 bases from J, the junction contained 6 bases not matched to a gene. Per germline, CDR1 SGHTA and CDR2 FQGTGA. The CDR3: CASSLKAGGFYNEQFF. In DNA, the CDR3 is TGTGCCAGCAGCTTAAAGGCAGGGGGCTTTTACAATGAGCAGTTCTTC. The full variable domain, its missing parts supplied by reference TRBV7-3 and TRBJ2-1, is GAGVSQTPSNKVTEKGKYVELRCDPISGHTALYWYRQSLGQGPEFLIYFQGTGAADDSGLPNDRFFAVRPEGSVSTLKIQRTERGDSAVYLCASSLKAGGFYNEQFFGPGTRLTVL.

The rearrangement uses TRBV19 and TRBJ2-7; D uncertain. The V end lost 3 bases, the J end lost 5 bases, and 14 bases lay between the germline ends. This CDR3 region has 14 residues. Germline loops: CDR1 LNHDA, CDR2 SQIVND (reference sequence). Here the CDR3 reads CASSIGFLVHEQYF. The CDR3 DNA sequence: TGTGCCAGTAGTATTGGTTTCCTAGTTCACGAGCAGTACTTC.

V and J are TRBV6-1 and TRBJ1-1; the D is unclear. Germline V gives CDR1 MNHNS, CDR2 SASEGT. The CDR3 runs 15 residues. Trimming shortened V by 3 bases and J by 1 base, and 12 bases separated the two germline ends. The CDR3 DNA reads TGTGCCAGCAGTGAGGCACGACAAAAGAACACTGAAGCTTTCTTT. It codes for CASSEARQKNTEAFF.

The V call is TRBV19, the J call TRBJ2-3; possibly TRBD2 for D (5 bases). Germline lookup yields CDR1 LNHDA and CDR2 SQIVND (reference sequence). V lost 3 bases, J lost 6 bases, and 16 bases lay in between. CDR3 length: 15 residues. The CDR3 region has the DNA TGTGCCAGTAGTATGAAGATGGCTAGCCACGATACGCAGTATTTT. This codes for CASSMKMASHDTQYF.

The J gene is TRBJ1-2, the V gene TRBV5-1; the match to TRBD1 covers 8 bases. This CDR3 is built from 15 residues. V was clipped by 4 bases and J by 1 base; unmatched bases: 6. Looked up from germline, CDR1 is SGHRS and CDR2 is YFSETQ. In nucleotides, the CDR3 is TGCGCCAGCAGCCTAGGGACAGGTCATAACTATGGCTACACCTTC. It specifies CASSLGTGHNYGYTF. The complete variable domain, with remaining parts taken from reference TRBV5-1 and TRBJ1-2, reads KAGVTQTPRYLIKTRGQQVTLSCSPISGHRSVSWYQQTPGQGLQFLFEYFSETQRNKGNFPGRFSGRQFSNSRSEMNVSTLELGDSALYLCASSLGTGHNYGYTFGSGTRLTVV.

The J gene is TRBJ1-1, the V gene TRBV12-3 or TRBV12-4; D is ambiguous. CDR3 size: 13 residues. V was trimmed by 8 bases and J by 0 bases, leaving 10 bases between them. Here the CDR3 reads CASGGGMNTEAFF. CDR3 DNA: TGTGCCAGCGGAGGAGGCATGAACACTGAAGCTTTCTTT.

This clone was seen a single time. The chain combines TRBV28 with TRBJ2-3; D gene uncertain. The CDR3 covers 16 residues. Trimming cost V 3 bases and J 2 bases, with 15 bases left between them. In germline, CDR1 is MDHEN, CDR2 SYDVKM. CDR3 residues: CASSFPLRDPTDTQYF. The CDR3 DNA reads TGTGCCAGCAGTTTCCCCTTAAGAGATCCCACAGATACGCAGTATTTT.

This clone was detected once. V is TRBV19 and J is TRBJ2-3; no clear D. The CDR3 totals 14 residues. Germline V gene sequence: CDR1 LNHDA, CDR2 SQIVND (reference sequence). The V end was cut by 3 bases, the J end by 1 base, with 8 bases between. This CDR3 is CASSISVGTDTQYF. CDR3 in DNA: TGTGCCAGTAGTATCAGTGTGGGCACAGATACGCAGTATTTT.

The chain links TRBV6-6 to TRBJ1-6, with TRBD1 identical over 10 bases. This CDR3 is built from 14 residues. V shed 6 bases and J 7 bases; nucleotides not matched to a gene: 3. The germline CDR1 and CDR2 sequences are MNHNY and SVGAGI (reference sequence). CDR3 sequence: CASSRDRGNSPLHF. CDR3 coding DNA: TGTGCCAGCAGCAGGGACAGGGGAAATTCACCCCTCCACTTT.

In this sample, this clone turned up a few times. Other DNA sequences within the sample encode an identical CDR3. This chain links TRBV2 with TRBJ1-5; the D gene is possibly TRBD1 (6 bases). V lost 7 bases and J 6 bases, leaving 19 bases between the germline ends. Germline CDR1 and CDR2: SNHLY and FYNNEI. The CDR3 covers 15 residues. CDR3 in amino acids: CASKGEWQRSQPQHF. Written as DNA, the CDR3 is TGTGCCAGCAAGGGGGAATGGCAGCGTAGTCAGCCCCAGCATTTT. Using reference TRBV2 and TRBJ1-5 for the parts outside the CDR3, the full variable domain is EPEVTQTPSHQVTQMGQEVILRCVPISNHLYFYWYRQILGQKVEFLVSFYNNEISEKSEIFDDQFSVERPDGSNFTLKIRSTKLEDSAMYFCASKGEWQRSQPQHFGDGTRLSIL.